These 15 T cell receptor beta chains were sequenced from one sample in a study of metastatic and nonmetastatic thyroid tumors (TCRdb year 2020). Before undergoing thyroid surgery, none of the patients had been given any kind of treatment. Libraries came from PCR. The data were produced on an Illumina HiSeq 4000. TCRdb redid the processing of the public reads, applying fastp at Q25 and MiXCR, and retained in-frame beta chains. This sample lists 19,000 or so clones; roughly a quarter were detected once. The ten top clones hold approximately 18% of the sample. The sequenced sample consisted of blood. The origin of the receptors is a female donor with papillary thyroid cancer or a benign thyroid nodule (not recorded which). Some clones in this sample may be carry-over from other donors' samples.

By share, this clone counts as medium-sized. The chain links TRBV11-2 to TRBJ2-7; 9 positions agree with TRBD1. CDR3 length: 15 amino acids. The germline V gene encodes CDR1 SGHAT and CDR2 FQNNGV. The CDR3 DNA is TGTGCGTCAAGGGGAGGACAGGGGATCTCCTACGAGCAGTACTTC. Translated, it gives CASRGGQGISYEQYF.

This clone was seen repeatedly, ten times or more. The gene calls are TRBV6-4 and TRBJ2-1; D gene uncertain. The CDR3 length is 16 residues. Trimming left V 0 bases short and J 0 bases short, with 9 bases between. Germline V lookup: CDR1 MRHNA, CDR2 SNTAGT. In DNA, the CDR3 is TGTGCCAGCAGTGACTCTTGGCGTTACTCCTACAATGAGCAGTTCTTC. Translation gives CASSDSWRYSYNEQFF.

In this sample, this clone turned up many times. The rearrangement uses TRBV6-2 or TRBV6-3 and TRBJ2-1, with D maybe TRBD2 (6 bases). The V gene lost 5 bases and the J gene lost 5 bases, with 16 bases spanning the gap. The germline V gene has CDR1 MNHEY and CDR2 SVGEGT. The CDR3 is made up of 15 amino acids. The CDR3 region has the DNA TGTGCCAGCAGTACCCGACTAGTACCAGACAATGAGCAGTTCTTC. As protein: CASSTRLVPDNEQFF.

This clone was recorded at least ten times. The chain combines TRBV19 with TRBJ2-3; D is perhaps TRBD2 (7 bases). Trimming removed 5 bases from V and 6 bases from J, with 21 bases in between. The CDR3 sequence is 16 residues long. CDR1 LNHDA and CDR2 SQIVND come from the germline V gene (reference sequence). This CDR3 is CASSPVGAGELDTQYF. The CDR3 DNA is TGTGCCAGTAGTCCGGTGGGGGCGGGGGAACTCGATACGCAGTATTTT.

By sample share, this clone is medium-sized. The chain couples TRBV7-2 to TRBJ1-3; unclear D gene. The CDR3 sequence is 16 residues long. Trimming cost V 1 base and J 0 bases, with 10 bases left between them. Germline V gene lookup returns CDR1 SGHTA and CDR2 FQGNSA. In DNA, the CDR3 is TGTGCCAGCAGCTTAGGGCCGAGCAGCTCTGGAAACACCATATATTTT. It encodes CASSLGPSSSGNTIYF.

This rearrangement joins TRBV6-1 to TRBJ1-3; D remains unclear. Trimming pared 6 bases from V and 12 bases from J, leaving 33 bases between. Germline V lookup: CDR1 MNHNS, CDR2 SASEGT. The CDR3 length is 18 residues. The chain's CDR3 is CASRTYDSRRFAGNSIYF. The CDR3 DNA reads TGTGCCAGCAGGACCTATGATTCTCGACGATTCGCGGGTAATAGCATATATTTT.

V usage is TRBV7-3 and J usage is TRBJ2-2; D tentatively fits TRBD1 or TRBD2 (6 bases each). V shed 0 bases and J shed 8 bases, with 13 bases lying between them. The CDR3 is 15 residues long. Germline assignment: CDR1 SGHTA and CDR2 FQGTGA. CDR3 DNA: TGTGCCAGCAGCTTAACGGGGACGGGGGCGGGGGAGCTGTTTTTT. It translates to CASSLTGTGAGELFF.

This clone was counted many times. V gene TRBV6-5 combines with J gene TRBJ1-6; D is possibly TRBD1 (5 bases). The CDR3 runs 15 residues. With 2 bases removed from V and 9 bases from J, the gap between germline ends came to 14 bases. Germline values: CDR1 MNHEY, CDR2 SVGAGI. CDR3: CASSYEEGSSSPLHF. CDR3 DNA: TGTGCCAGCAGTTACGAGGAGGGGAGTAGTTCACCCCTCCACTTT.

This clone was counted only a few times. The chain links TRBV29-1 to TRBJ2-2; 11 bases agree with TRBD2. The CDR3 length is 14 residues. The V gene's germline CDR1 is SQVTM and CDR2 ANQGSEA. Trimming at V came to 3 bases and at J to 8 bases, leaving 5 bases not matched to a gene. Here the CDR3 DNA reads TGCAGCGTTGACGGACTAGCGGGCAAGGGGGAGCTGTTTTTT. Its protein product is CSVDGLAGKGELFF.

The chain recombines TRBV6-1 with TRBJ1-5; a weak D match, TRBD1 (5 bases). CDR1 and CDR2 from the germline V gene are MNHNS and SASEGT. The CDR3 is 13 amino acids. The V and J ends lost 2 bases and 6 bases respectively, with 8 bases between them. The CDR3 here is CASSEWGFQPQHF. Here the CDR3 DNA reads TGTGCCAGCAGTGAATGGGGGTTTCAGCCCCAGCATTTT.

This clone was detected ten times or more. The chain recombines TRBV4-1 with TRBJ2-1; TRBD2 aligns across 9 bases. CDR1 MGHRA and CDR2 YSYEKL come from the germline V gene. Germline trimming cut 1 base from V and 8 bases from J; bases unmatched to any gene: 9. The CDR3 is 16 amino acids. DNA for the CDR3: TGCGCCAGCAGCCAAGTCGGGCTAGCGGGATCTGATGAGCAGTTCTTC. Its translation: CASSQVGLAGSDEQFF.

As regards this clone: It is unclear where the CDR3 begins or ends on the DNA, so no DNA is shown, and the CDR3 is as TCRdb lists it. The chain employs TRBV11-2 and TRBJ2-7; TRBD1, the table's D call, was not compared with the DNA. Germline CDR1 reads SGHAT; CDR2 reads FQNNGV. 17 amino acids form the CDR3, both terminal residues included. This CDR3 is CASSLDLWRGIGDEQYF.

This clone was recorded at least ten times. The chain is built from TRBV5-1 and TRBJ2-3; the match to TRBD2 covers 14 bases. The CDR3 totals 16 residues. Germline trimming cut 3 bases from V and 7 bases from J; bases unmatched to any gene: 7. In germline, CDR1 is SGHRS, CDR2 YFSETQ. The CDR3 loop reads CASSSPTSGRGYTQYF. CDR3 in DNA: TGCGCCAGCAGCTCACCGACTAGCGGGAGGGGATATACGCAGTATTTT.

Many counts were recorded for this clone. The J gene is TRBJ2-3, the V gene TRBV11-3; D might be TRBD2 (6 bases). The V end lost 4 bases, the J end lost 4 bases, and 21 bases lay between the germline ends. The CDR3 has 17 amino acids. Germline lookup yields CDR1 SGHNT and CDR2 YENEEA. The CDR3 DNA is TGTGCCAGCAGCTCGGGTCGGGAGTTAGGAGGGGCAGATACGCAGTATTTT. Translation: CASSSGRELGGADTQYF.

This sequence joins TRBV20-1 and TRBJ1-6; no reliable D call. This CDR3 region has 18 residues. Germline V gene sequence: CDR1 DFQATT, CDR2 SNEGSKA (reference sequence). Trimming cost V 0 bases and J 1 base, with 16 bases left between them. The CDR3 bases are TGCAGTGCTAGAGATTCGGGCCTCGGCTCATCCTATAATTCACCCCTCCACTTT. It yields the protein CSARDSGLGSSYNSPLHF.